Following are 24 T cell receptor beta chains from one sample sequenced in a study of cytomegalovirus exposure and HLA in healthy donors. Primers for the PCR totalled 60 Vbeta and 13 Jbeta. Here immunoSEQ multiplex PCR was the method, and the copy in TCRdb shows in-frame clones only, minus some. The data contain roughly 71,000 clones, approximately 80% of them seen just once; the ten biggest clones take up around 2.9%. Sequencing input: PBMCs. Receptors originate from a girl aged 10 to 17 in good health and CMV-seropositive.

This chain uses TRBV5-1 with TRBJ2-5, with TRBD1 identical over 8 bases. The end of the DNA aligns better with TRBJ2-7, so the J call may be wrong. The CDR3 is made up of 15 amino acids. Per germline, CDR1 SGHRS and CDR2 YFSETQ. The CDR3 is CASSISGTGSYEQYF. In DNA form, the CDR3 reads TGCGCCAGCAGCATATCCGGGACAGGCTCCTACGAGCAGTACTTC.

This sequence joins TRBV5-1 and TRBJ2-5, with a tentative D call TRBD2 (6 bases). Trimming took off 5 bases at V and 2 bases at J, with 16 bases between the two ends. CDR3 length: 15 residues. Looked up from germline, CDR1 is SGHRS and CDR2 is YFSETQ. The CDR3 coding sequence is TGCGCCAGCAGTCCGCGGGGACCTCAACAAGAGACCCAGTACTTC. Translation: CASSPRGPQQETQYF. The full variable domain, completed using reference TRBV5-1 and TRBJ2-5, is KAGVTQTPRYLIKTRGQQVTLSCSPISGHRSVSWYQQTPGQGLQFLFEYFSETQRNKGNFPGRFSGRQFSNSRSEMNVSTLELGDSALYLCASSPRGPQQETQYFGPGTRLLVL.

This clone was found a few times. The CDR3 DNA sequence: TGTGCCAGCAGTGATTCAGGGGGCAGGCAGCCCCAGCATTTT. Translating it yields CASSDSGGRQPQHF. The chain has TRBV2 and TRBJ1-5; TRBD1 matches at 8 bases. This CDR3 has 14 amino acids. The germline V gene has CDR1 SNHLY and CDR2 FYNNEI. J gave up 7 bases and V 3 bases, and 5 bases lay outside the gene matches.

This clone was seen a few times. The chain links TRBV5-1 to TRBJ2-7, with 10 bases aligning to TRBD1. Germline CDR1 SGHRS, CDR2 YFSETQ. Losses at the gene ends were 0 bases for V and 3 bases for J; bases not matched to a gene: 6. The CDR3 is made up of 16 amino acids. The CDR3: CASSLGGGQGNYEQYF. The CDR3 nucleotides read TGCGCCAGCAGCTTGGGGGGGGGACAGGGGAACTACGAGCAGTACTTC. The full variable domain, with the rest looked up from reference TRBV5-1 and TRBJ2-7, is KAGVTQTPRYLIKTRGQQVTLSCSPISGHRSVSWYQQTPGQGLQFLFEYFSETQRNKGNFPGRFSGRQFSNSRSEMNVSTLELGDSALYLCASSLGGGQGNYEQYFGPGTRLTVT.

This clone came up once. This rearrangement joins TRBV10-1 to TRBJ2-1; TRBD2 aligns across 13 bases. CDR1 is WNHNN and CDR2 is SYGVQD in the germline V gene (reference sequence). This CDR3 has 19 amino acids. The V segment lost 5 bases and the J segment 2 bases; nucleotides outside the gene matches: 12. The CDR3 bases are TGCGCCAGCAGTCTCCGGACTAGCGGGAGCCTATGGCCCTACAATGAGCAGTTCTTC. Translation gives CASSLRTSGSLWPYNEQFF.

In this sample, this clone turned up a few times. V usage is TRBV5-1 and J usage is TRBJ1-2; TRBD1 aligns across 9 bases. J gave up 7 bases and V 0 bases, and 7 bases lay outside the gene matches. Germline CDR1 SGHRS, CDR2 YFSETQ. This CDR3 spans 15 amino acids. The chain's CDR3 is CASSLAQGAHAGYTF. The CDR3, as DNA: TGCGCCAGCAGCTTGGCACAGGGGGCGCATGCTGGCTACACCTTC.

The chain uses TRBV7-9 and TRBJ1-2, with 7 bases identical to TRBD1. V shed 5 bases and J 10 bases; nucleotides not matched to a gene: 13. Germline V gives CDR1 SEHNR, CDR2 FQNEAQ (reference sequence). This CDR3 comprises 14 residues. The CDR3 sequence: CASSLGQLRLDYTF. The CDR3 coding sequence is TGTGCCAGCAGCCTGGGACAGCTCCGGTTGGACTACACCTTC.

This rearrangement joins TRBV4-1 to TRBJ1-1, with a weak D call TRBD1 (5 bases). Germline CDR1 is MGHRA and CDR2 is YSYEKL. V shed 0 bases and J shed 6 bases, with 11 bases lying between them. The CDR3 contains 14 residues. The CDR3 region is CASSQEARVSEAFF. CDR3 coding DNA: TGCGCCAGCAGCCAAGAGGCCAGGGTCTCTGAAGCTTTCTTT.

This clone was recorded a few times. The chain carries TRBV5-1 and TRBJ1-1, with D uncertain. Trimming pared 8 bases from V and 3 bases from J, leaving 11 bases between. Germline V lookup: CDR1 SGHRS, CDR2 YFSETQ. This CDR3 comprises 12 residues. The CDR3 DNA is TGCGCCAGGGAGAAAGTTTACACTGAAGCTTTCTTT. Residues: CAREKVYTEAFF.

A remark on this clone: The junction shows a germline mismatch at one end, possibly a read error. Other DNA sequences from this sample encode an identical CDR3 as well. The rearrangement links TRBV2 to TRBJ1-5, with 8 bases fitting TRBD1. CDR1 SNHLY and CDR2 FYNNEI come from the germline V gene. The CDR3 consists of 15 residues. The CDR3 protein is CASRRTGNSNQPQHF. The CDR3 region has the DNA TGTGCCAGCAGGAGGACAGGGAATAGCAATCAGCCTCAGCATTTT.

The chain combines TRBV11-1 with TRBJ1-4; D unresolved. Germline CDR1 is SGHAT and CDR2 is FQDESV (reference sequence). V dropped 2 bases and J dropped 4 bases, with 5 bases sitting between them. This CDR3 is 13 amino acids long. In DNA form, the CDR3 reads TGTGCCAGCAGCTTACGGGGTAATGAAAAACTGTTTTTT. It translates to CASSLRGNEKLFF.

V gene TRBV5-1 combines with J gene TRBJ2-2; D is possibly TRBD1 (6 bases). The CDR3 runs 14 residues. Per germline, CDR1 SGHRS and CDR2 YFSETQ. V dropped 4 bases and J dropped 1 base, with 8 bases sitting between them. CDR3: CASSPGQNTGELFF. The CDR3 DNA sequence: TGCGCCAGCAGCCCGGGACAGAACACCGGGGAGCTGTTTTTT.

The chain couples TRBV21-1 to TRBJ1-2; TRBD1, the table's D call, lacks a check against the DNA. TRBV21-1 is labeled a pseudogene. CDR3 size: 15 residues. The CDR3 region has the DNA TGTGCCAGCAGCAAAGGACCAGGACAGATGTATGGCTACACCTTC. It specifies CASSKGPGQMYGYTF.

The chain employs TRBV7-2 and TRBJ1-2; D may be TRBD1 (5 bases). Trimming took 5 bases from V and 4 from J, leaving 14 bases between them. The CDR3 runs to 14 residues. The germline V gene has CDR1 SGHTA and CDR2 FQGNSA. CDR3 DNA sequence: TGTGCCAGCAGCCAGGGATCTGACAGCTATGGCTACACCTTC. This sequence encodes CASSQGSDSYGYTF.

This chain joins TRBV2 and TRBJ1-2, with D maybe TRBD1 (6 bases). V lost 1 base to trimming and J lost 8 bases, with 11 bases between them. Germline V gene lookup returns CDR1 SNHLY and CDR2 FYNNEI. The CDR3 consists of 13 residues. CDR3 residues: CASSEDRVRGYTF. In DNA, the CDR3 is TGTGCCAGCAGTGAAGACAGGGTGAGAGGCTACACCTTC.

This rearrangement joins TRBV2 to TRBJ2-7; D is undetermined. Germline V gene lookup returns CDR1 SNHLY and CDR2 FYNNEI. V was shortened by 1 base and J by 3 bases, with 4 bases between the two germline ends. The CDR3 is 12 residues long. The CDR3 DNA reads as TGTGCCAGCAGTGAAGACGGCTACGAGCAGTACTTC. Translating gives CASSEDGYEQYF. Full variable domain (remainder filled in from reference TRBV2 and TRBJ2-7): EPEVTQTPSHQVTQMGQEVILRCVPISNHLYFYWYRQILGQKVEFLVSFYNNEISEKSEIFDDQFSVERPDGSNFTLKIRSTKLEDSAMYFCASSEDGYEQYFGPGTRLTVT.

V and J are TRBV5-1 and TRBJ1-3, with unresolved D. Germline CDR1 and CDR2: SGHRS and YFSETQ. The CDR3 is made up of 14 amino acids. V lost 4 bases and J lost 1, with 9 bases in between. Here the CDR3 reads CASSLDLSGNTIYF. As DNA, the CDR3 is TGCGCCAGCAGCCTAGATCTATCTGGAAACACCATATATTTT.

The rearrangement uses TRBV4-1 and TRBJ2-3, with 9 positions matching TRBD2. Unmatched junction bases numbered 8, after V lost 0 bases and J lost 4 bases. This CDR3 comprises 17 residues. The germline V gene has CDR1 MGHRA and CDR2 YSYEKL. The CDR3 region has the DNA TGCGCCAGCAGCCAAGATTCGGCGGGAGGGGTGGCAGATACGCAGTATTTT. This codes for CASSQDSAGGVADTQYF.

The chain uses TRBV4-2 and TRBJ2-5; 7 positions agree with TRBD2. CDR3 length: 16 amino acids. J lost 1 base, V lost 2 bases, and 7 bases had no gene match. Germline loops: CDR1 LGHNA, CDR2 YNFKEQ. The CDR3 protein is CASSQLADLTQETQYF. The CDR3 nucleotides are TGTGCCAGCAGCCAACTAGCGGACCTCACCCAAGAGACCCAGTACTTC.

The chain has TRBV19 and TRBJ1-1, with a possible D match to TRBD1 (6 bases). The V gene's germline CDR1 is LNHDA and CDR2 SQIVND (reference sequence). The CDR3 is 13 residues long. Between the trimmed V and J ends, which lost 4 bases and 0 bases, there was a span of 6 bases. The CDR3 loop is CASSNRVNTEAFF. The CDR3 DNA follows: TGTGCCAGTAGTAACAGGGTGAACACTGAAGCTTTCTTT.

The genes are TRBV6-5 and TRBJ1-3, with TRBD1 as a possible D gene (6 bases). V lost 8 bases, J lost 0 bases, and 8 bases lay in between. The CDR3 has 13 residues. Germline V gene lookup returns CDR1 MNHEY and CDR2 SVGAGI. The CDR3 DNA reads TGTGCCAGCGGACAGATCTCTGGAAACACCATATATTTT. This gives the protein CASGQISGNTIYF.

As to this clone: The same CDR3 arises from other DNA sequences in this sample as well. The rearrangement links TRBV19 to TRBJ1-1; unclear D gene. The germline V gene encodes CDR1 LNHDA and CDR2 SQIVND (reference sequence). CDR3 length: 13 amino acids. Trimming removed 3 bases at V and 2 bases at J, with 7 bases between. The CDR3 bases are TGTGCCAGTAGTATCGGGGTAAACACTGAAGCTTTCTTT. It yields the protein CASSIGVNTEAFF.

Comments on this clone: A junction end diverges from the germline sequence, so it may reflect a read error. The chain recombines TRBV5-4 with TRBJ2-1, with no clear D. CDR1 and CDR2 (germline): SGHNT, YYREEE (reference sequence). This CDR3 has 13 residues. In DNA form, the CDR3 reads TGTGCCAGCAGATTGGACCCCTACCTTGAGCAGTTCTTC. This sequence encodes CASRLDPYLEQFF.

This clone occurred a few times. The CDR3 sequence: CASSFAGTRSEKLFF. The DNA for the CDR3 is TGTGCCAGCAGCTTTGCCGGGACAAGGAGCGAAAAACTGTTTTTT. The V gene is TRBV7-9, the J gene TRBJ1-4; TRBD1 is a possible D gene (6 bases). The V end was cut by 3 bases, the J end by 8 bases, with 16 bases between. Germline V gives CDR1 SEHNR, CDR2 FQNEAQ (reference sequence). The CDR3 loop spans 15 amino acids.